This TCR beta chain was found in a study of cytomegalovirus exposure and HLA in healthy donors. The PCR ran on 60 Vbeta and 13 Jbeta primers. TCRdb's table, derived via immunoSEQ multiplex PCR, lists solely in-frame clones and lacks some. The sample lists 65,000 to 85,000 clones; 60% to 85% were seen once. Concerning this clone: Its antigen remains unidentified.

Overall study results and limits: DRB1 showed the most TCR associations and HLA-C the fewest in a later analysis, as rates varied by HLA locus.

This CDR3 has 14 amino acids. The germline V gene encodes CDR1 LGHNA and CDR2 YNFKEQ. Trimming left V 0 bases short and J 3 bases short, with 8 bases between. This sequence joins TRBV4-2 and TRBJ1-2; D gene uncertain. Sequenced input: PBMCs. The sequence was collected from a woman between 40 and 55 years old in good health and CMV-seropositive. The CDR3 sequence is CASSQEVRDYGYTF. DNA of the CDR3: TGTGCCAGCAGCCAAGAGGTACGGGACTATGGCTACACCTTC.